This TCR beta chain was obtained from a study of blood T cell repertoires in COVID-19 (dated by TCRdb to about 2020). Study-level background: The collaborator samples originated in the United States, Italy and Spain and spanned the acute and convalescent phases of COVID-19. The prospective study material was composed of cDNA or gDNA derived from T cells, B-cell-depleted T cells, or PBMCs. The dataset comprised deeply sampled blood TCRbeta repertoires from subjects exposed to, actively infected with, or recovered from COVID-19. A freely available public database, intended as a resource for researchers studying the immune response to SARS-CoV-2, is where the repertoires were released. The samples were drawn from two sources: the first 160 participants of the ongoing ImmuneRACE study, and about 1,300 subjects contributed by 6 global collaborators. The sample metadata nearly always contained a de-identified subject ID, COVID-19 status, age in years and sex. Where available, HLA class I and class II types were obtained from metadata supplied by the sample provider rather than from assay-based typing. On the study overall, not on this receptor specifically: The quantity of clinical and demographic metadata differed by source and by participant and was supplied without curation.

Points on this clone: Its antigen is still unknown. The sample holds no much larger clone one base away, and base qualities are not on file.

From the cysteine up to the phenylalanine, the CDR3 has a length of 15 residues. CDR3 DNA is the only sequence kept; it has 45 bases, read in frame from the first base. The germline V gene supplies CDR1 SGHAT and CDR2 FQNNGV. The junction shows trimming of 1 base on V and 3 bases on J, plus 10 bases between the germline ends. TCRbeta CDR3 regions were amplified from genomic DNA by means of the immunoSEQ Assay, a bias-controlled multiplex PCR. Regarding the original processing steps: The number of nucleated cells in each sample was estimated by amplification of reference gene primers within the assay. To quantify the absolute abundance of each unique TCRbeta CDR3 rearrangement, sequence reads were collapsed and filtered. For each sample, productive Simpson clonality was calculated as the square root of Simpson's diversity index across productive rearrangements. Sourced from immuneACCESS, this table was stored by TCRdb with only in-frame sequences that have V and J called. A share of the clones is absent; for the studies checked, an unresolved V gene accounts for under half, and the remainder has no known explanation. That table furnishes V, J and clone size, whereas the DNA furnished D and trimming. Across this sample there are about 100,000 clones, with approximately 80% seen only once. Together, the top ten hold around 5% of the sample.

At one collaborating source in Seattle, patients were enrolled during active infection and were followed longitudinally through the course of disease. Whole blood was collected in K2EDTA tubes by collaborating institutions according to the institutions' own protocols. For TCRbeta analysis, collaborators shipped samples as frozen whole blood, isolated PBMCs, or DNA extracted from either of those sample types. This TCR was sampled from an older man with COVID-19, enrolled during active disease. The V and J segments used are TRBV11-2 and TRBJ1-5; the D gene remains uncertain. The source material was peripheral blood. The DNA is TGTGCCAGCAGCTTAGGGCCAGGCGCCAATCAGCCCCAGCATTTT. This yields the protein CASSLGPGANQPQHF.